The present TCR beta chain was sequenced within a study of cytomegalovirus exposure and HLA in healthy donors (dated by TCRdb to 2017 to 2019). For the wider study: According to a later analysis, one platform produced both the roughly 110 validation repertoires and the roughly 650 repertoires of the first cohort. High-throughput TCR immunosequencing, statistical association of individual TCRs with disease status, and machine learning were combined to predict cytomegalovirus infection status. In addition to the first cohort of approximately 650 subjects, a separate validation cohort of 120 different subjects was used. The study aimed to test whether cataloging public T cell receptors could reveal signatures of past pathogen exposure. Paper-wide results and their limitations: Three of the identified cytomegalovirus-associated TCR beta chains were confirmed in vitro to be specific for cytomegalovirus antigens. The validation cohort had no HLA typing available for a later analysis, so co-occurrence within that cohort was assessed over all 120 or so repertoires. Most TCR sequences were seen in very few donors, while some public TCRs were found in many individuals. The authors suggested that the approach could potentially be generalized to other disease states and immunological phenotypes. In a later analysis, TCRs clustered in the first cohort were found to also tend to co-occur in the 120 or so validation repertoires, with 94% of cluster scores above 0. A total of fewer than 200 TCR beta chains were listed by the study as associated with cytomegalovirus. In both the original and validation cohorts, the classifier was reported to diagnose cytomegalovirus status with high specificity and sensitivity.

Library creation used the immunoSEQ multiplex PCR assay. From the authors' description of their analysis: A statistical classification framework was built for diagnosing cytomegalovirus status from the catalog of TCR beta chain sequences. In its TCRdb copy, this immuneACCESS table keeps in-frame sequences only and misses some clones. Where compared with another copy, unresolved V genes explain less than half of these, and the others have no known cause. The V and J calls and clone size are taken from that table; D and trimming were inferred from the DNA. The sample has about 360,000 clones on record, roughly 89% of them singletons. The ten largest make up 0.83% of the sample. Concerning this clone itself: No cognate antigen has been identified for it. Per-nucleotide qualities are absent, and no much larger clonotype sits a single base away.

The donors were included in the validation cohort of some 110 subjects, a group kept apart from the roughly 670-subject first cohort. In the germline V gene, CDR1 corresponds to MNHEY and CDR2 to SVGAGI. Unmatched junction bases come to 6, with V trimmed by 7 bases and J by 3 bases. The CDR3, cysteine through phenylalanine, is 14 amino acids long. The DNA shown is the 42-base CDR3, in frame from base 1. The receptor was derived from a woman between 18 and 30 years old in good health and CMV-seronegative. The sample taken for sequencing was PBMCs. The chain joins TRBV6-5 to TRBJ2-7, and 10 junctional nucleotides match TRBD2. The DNA is TGTGCCAGCATTGGGGCTAGCGGGAGCTACGAGCAGTACTTC. This yields the protein CASIGASGSYEQYF.